Each of the 4 T cell receptor beta chains below was sequenced from the same sample in a study of shared clonotypes between healthy human individuals. Profiling relied on immunoSEQ multiplex PCR, and the TCRdb table lists in-frame clones only, not all of them. This table holds millions of clones, 90% to 95% found once. The sample consisted of naive CD4+ T cells sorted from blood. Subset denoted: CD45RA+ positively selected. The receptor source for this set is a young man in good health.

Only a few counts were recorded for this clone. The rearrangement links TRBV19 to TRBJ1-3; the D is unclear. Trimming removed 5 bases at V and 4 bases at J, with 18 bases between. CDR1 is LNHDA and CDR2 is SQIVND in the germline V gene (reference sequence). The CDR3 spans 16 residues. The CDR3 spells CASSPSGILTGNTIYF. DNA for the CDR3: TGTGCCAGTAGTCCTTCCGGGATCCTGACCGGAAACACCATATATTTT.

The chain uses TRBV28 and TRBJ2-7; 7 bases agree with TRBD1. The germline gives CDR1 MDHEN, CDR2 SYDVKM. The CDR3 loop spans 13 amino acids. V lost 7 bases to trimming and J lost 1 base; unmatched junction nucleotides: 4. The CDR3 is CASIRDSSYEQYF. In DNA form, the CDR3 reads TGTGCCAGCATCCGGGACAGTTCCTACGAGCAGTACTTC.

The gene calls are TRBV19 and TRBJ1-3; possibly TRBD1 for D (6 bases). V was cut by 5 bases and J by 2 bases, with 19 bases left in between. CDR1 LNHDA and CDR2 SQIVND come from the germline V gene (reference sequence). The CDR3 loop spans 17 amino acids. CDR3: CASSGGTPLNPGNTIYF. CDR3 nucleotides: TGTGCCAGTAGTGGCGGGACACCTCTGAATCCTGGAAACACCATATATTTT. Complete variable domain (other parts from reference TRBV19 and TRBJ1-3): DGGITQSPKYLFRKEGQNVTLSCEQNLNHDAMYWYRQDPGQGLRLIYYSQIVNDFQKGDIAEGYSVSREKKESFPLTVTSAQKNPTAFYLCASSGGTPLNPGNTIYFGEGSWLTVV.

This clone was recorded once. The chain recombines TRBV15 with TRBJ2-4; D remains ambiguous. Trimming removed 7 bases from V and 1 base from J, with 2 bases in between. CDR1 LNHNV and CDR2 YYDKDF come from the germline V gene (reference sequence). The CDR3 sequence is 11 residues long. The CDR3, as DNA: TGTGCCACCAAGGCCAAAAACATTCAGTACTTC. Its translation is CATKAKNIQYF.